The source of this TCR beta chain is a study of blood T cell repertoires in COVID-19. Germline V gene lookup returns CDR1 SGHRS and CDR2 YFSETQ. CDR3 length: 15 residues. V lost 5 bases and J lost 5; bases outside the gene matches: 11. How the authors handled the data: Nucleated cell counts were estimated from reference gene primer amplification. Sequenced by immunoSEQ multiplex PCR; TCRdb stores in-frame clones only, minus some. For V, J and clone size, that table is used; D and trimming come from the DNA. The sample records about 480,000 clones, roughly 89% being singletons. The sequence was obtained from a woman in her 30s with acute or convalescent COVID-19. Sequenced: peripheral blood. The genes are TRBV5-1 and TRBJ2-3; 7 bases fit TRBD1. The CDR3 loop reads CASSSTTGIGDTQYF. The DNA of the CDR3 is TGCGCCAGCAGTTCAACGACAGGGATAGGAGATACGCAGTATTTT.